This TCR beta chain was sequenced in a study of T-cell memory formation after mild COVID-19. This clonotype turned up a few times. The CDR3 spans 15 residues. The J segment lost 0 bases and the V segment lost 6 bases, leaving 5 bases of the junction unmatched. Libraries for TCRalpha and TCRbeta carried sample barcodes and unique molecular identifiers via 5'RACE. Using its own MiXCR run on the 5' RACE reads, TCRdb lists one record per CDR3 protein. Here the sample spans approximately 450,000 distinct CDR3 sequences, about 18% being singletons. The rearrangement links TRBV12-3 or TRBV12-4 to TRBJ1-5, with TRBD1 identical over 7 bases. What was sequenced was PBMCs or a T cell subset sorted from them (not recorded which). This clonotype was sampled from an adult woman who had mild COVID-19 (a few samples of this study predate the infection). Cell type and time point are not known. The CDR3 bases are TGTGCCAGCAGGGAACAGGGGTATAGCAATCAGCCCCAGCATTTT. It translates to CASREQGYSNQPQHF.